The sample holds a few counts of the clone carrying this T cell receptor beta chain. Antigen specificity is unknown. UMIs and sample barcodes were carried by the TCR alpha and TCR beta cDNA libraries that 5'RACE produced using constant-segment primers. TCRdb used MiXCR to reprocess the 5' RACE reads, holding one entry per CDR3 protein. The data hold approximately 190,000 distinct CDR3 sequences, with approximately 20% observed a single time. The sample is drawn from a study of T-cell memory formation after mild COVID-19. Overall study results and limits: Some SARS-CoV-2-responding clones were already detected in memory before infection. CD4/CD8 balance held among clones contracting day 15 to 85, and later expanders leaned CD4+.

The ends were cut back, 1 base at V and 4 bases at J, with 14 bases in the middle. The CDR3 has 16 amino acids. CDR1 and CDR2 (germline): MGHRA, YSYEKL. This rearrangement joins TRBV4-1 to TRBJ1-3; no definite D call. This sequence was found in an adult woman who had mild COVID-19 (a few samples of this study predate the infection). Cell type and time point are not known. Input material: PBMCs or a T cell subset sorted from them (not recorded which). In DNA form, the CDR3 reads TGCGCCAGCAGCCAAGTAGGGCGGAGAGCGGGAAACACCATATATTTT. Translation: CASSQVGRRAGNTIYF.